This T cell receptor beta chain originates from a study of T cell repertoires in aging, cancer and after chemotherapy (dated by TCRdb to the late 2010s). At the level of the whole study: Donors spanned six age groups from 30 or younger to 70 or older, with at least three individuals per group. Control TCR repertoires from healthy donors were recorded over several months to years, and clear clonal overlap was observed across re-sampling. In total, the full dataset held about 8.8 million TCR reads. To examine immunoaging and T cell reconstitution after chemotherapy, the study profiled TCR beta repertoires in peripheral blood from healthy donors and cancer patients. Alongside fewer than 100 healthy donors serving as a reference group, the cohort included over 200 cancer patients, of whom roughly 91 had hematological cancers and fewer than 130 had solid cancers.

Multiplex touch-down PCR with a mixed TRB-A/B primer pool was used to amplify rearranged TRB sequences covering the V, D and J segments. Illumina adapters and sample indices were added to the amplicons in two consecutive PCR reactions performed with Phusion HS II polymerase. Amplicons were gel-purified with the NucleoSpin Gel and PCR Clean-up kit, then checked with Qubit and an Agilent 2100 Bioanalyzer. Sequencing of libraries was carried out on an Illumina MiSeq in 600-cycle, single-indexed, paired-end runs. The study's own analysis went as follows. MiXCR versions 2.12 and 3.0.5 were used to process the TRB sequences. A clone was defined as each unique CDR3 nucleotide sequence, and only productive sequences supported by at least two reads were kept. The repertoire metrics were Shannon diversity, evenness, clonality (defined as one minus evenness), and alpha-parameterized diversity profiles covering alpha 0 to 5. The IGoR algorithm was used to calculate generation probabilities for clones in the paired samples taken before and after chemotherapy. TCRdb reworked the public reads: Q25 trimming with fastp, MiXCR clone assembly, productive beta chains retained. One record per CDR3 amino acid sequence lists the most common genes and DNA. Clone size and V and J calls follow TCRdb, not the original study. Present in this sample are roughly 8,600 distinct CDR3 sequences, less than 35% of which were seen just once. 9.5% to 12% of the sample belongs to the ten largest clones.

What the work shows at the level of the full study, not this receptor alone: Declining TCR diversity with age in healthy donors was mainly explained by loss of richness; in cancer patients, loss of evenness also contributed. Compared with age-matched healthy donors, untreated patients with either hematological or solid cancers had significantly lower TCR diversity in the blood along with higher clonality. The authors noted that the repertoire data do not allow conclusions about immunological memory after chemotherapy. An increase in median generation probability over the chemotherapy interval was observed in both cancer cohorts, suggesting that the repertoire was reconstituted through rebound thymic output.

The CDR3 runs 13 residues from the cysteine to the phenylalanine. Only the CDR3 part of the read is kept: 39 bases, read in frame from the first base. V is cut by 7 bases and J by 3 bases, and the space between the germline ends is 9 bases. The germline V gene (reference sequence) specifies LNHDA as CDR1 and SQIVND as CDR2. This clonotype is labeled medium-sized (0.01 to 0.1%). The antigen this receptor binds is unknown. Per-nucleotide qualities are absent, and no much larger clonotype sits a single base away. Instead of sorted cells or RNA, genomic DNA extracted from peripheral blood served as the source for amplifying TCR beta rearrangements.

Sample: blood. The sequence joins TRBV19 to TRBJ2-2, with TRBD1 as a weak D call on 5 bases. The receptor was derived from a human donor in good health. The nucleotides are TGTGCCAGTACCAGGGCCGACACCGGGGAGCTGTTTTTT. It codes for CASTRADTGELFF.